This T cell receptor beta chain was found in a study of blood T cells in healthy people across ages. This clonotype appeared many times. Next came a second PCR, run for roughly 7 to 12 cycles, which used a sample-barcoded 5' primer along with a J-beta primer mix. TCRdb reanalysed the 5' RACE reads using MiXCR and keeps one entry per CDR3 protein. The sample comprises hundreds of thousands of distinct CDR3 sequences, under 45% of which are singletons, and around 21% rests with the top ten. The CDR3 runs to 15 residues. Between the trimmed V and J ends, which lost 2 bases and 0 bases, there was a span of 8 bases. CDR1 is MNHEY and CDR2 is SMNVEV in the germline V gene (reference sequence).

The sequence came from a man aged 60 to 69 in good health. The sequencing sample was made of blood. The rearrangement links TRBV27 to TRBJ2-1; D not certain. The CDR3 DNA follows: TGTGCCAGCAGTTTAGGCGCCTCCTCCTACAATGAGCAGTTCTTC. It translates to CASSLGASSYNEQFF.